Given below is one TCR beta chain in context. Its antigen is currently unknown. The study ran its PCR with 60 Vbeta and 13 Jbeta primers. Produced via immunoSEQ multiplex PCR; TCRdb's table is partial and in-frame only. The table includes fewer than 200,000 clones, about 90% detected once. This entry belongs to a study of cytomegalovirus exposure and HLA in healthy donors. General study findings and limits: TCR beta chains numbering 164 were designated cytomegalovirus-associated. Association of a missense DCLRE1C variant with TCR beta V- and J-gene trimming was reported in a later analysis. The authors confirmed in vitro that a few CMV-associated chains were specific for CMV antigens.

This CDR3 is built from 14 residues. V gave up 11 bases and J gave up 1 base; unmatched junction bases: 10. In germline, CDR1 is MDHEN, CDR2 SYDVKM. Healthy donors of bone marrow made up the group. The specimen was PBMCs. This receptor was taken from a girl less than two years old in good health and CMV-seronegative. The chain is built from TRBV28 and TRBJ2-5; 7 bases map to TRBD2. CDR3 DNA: TGTGCCGGCAAATGGGACTACCTCCAAGAGACCCAGTACTTC. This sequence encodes CAGKWDYLQETQYF.